This T cell receptor (beta chain) was captured in a study of regulatory T cells in long-lasting Graves disease. Investigators prepared the TCR beta libraries by applying iRepertoire HTBI primers and Arm-PCR of CDR3 regions. Using its own MiXCR run on the multiplex PCR reads, TCRdb lists one record per CDR3 protein. The table shows 390,000 or so distinct CDR3 sequences, with about an eighth occurring only once. Time point of the sample: newly diagnosed GD, antithyroid drugs for less than 3 months. Generation of the TCR library employed RNA extracted from PBMCs. Patients hailed from an endocrinology department in Xi'an, China. Ten or more counts support this clonotype. Germline V gives CDR1 SQVTM, CDR2 ANQGSEA. J was trimmed by 6 bases and V by 1 base; bases with no gene match: 12. The CDR3 extends over 16 amino acids. Separately, the same data were catalogued under a study of T cells in Graves' hyperthyroidism and ophthalmopathy. That work adds: During a first-round RT-PCR of the TCR CDR3, the HTBI primer set was used.

This sequence was found in a woman between 18 and 29 years old with Graves disease. The sample was peripheral blood mononuclear cells (PBMCs), taken at new diagnosis, from a patient treated with antithyroid drugs. The chain couples TRBV29-1 to TRBJ2-7; 10 bases align to TRBD2. The CDR3: CSVEVGSARTSGEQYF. As DNA, the CDR3 is TGCAGCGTTGAAGTGGGGTCGGCTAGGACTAGCGGCGAGCAGTACTTC.